Below are 9 T cell receptor beta chains sequenced from a single sample in a study of T cells after yellow fever vaccination. TCRdb re-derived calls from the 5' RACE reads in MiXCR, one entry per CDR3 protein. The sample lists around 250,000 distinct CDR3 sequences, less than 9% occurring once. The material was CD4+ T cells sorted from PBMCs, obtained 15 days after the yellow fever booster vaccination. The receptors stem from a man aged 30 to 39 who received the YFV17D yellow fever vaccine.

The rearrangement links TRBV7-9 to TRBJ2-5; D possibly corresponds to TRBD2 (5 bases). V shed 5 bases and J shed 7 bases, with 20 bases lying between them. This CDR3 spans 15 amino acids. In germline, CDR1 is SEHNR, CDR2 FQNEAQ (reference sequence). The CDR3 region has the DNA TGTGCCAGCAGCCAGATCCCAGATCATCGGGGGACCCAGTACTTC. Residues: CASSQIPDHRGTQYF.

This clonotype turned up a few times. The genes are TRBV13 and TRBJ1-5, with unresolved D. V lost 6 bases, J lost 2 bases, and 11 bases lay in between. The CDR3 runs to 14 residues. Germline values: CDR1 PRHDT, CDR2 FYEKMQ (reference sequence). The DNA for the CDR3 is TGTGCCAGCAGTCAAGGGTTGGGCAATCAGCCCCAGCATTTT. Translating it yields CASSQGLGNQPQHF.

This clonotype was recorded many times. J is TRBJ2-5 and V is TRBV11-2, with unresolved D. The length of the CDR3 is 12 residues. With 1 base removed from V and 7 bases from J, the gap between germline ends came to 7 bases. Germline V lookup: CDR1 SGHAT, CDR2 FQNNGV. This CDR3 is CASSLGARTQYF. The CDR3 coding sequence is TGTGCCAGCAGCTTAGGAGCGCGGACCCAGTACTTC.

The chain has TRBV15 and TRBJ2-4; D call uncertain. The CDR3 is made up of 12 amino acids. V was trimmed by 0 bases and J by 8 bases, leaving 5 bases between them. Germline values: CDR1 LNHNV, CDR2 YYDKDF (reference sequence). CDR3 sequence: CATSRDRDIQYF. Here the CDR3 DNA reads TGTGCCACCAGCAGAGATCGCGACATTCAGTACTTC.

The CDR3 DNA follows: TGCGCCAGCAGCTTGGCGACAGAGAACACTGAAGCTTTCTTT. It encodes CASSLATENTEAFF. The chain carries TRBV5-1 and TRBJ1-1; a weak D match, TRBD1 (5 bases). There are 14 residues in the CDR3. The V gene's germline CDR1 is SGHRS and CDR2 YFSETQ. Between the trimmed V and J ends, which lost 0 bases and 1 base, there was a span of 7 bases.

A few counts support this clonotype. The chain joins TRBV10-3 to TRBJ2-5; 7 nucleotides align to TRBD2. Germline V gene sequence: CDR1 ENHRY, CDR2 SYGVKD. The J segment lost 1 base and the V segment lost 8 bases, leaving 7 bases of the junction unmatched. The CDR3 spans 14 residues. The CDR3: CAIGLTSSQETQYF. In nucleotides, the CDR3 is TGTGCCATCGGCCTGACTAGCAGCCAAGAGACCCAGTACTTC.

This clonotype has ten or more counts. The chain has TRBV20-1 and TRBJ2-1; D may be TRBD1 (6 bases). Per the germline V gene, CDR1 is DFQATT and CDR2 is SNEGSKA (reference sequence). The CDR3 loop spans 14 amino acids. The V end lost 3 bases, the J end lost 5 bases, and 14 bases lay between the germline ends. CDR3: CSARSTGHNNEQFF. DNA for the CDR3: TGCAGTGCTAGGAGTACGGGACACAACAATGAGCAGTTCTTC.

This clonotype has a count of ten or more. The rearrangement joins TRBV7-2 to TRBJ2-1; D is uncertain. Trimming removed 5 bases at V and 7 bases at J, with 12 bases between. Germline CDR1 is SGHTA and CDR2 is FQGNSA. The CDR3 is 13 amino acids. CDR3 region: CASSIMRGNEQFF. CDR3 DNA sequence: TGTGCCAGCAGCATAATGCGTGGGAATGAGCAGTTCTTC.

The rearrangement links TRBV7-2 to TRBJ2-7; 7 bases line up with TRBD2. This CDR3 comprises 15 residues. Per germline, CDR1 SGHTA and CDR2 FQGNSA. V gave up 0 bases and J gave up 0 bases; unmatched junction bases: 2. CDR3 sequence: CASSLAGGYSYEQYF. For the CDR3, the DNA is TGTGCCAGCAGCTTAGCGGGGGGGTACTCCTACGAGCAGTACTTC.